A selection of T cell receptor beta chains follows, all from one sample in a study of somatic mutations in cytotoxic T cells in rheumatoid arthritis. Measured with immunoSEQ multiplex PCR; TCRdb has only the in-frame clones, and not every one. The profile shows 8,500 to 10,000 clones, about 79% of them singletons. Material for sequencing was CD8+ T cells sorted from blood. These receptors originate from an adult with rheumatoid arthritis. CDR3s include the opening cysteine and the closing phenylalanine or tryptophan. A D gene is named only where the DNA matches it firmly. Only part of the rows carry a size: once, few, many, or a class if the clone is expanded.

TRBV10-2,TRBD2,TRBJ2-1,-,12,TGCGCCAGCTTGGGACTAGAAAATGAGCAGTTCTTC,CASLGLENEQFF
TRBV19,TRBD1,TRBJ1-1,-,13,TGTGCCAGTAGTGACAGGGAGACCACTGAAGCTTTCTTT,CASSDRETTEAFF
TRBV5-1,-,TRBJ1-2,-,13,TGCGCCAGCAGAATAGGAGGGCTCCGTGGCTACACCTTC,CASRIGGLRGYTF
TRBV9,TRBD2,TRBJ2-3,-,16,TGTGCCAGCAGCGTAGTAGCGGGGGCCTCCACAGATACGCAGTATTTT,CASSVVAGASTDTQYF
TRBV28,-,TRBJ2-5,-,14,TGTGCCAGCAACACCGACGGAGACCAAGAGACCCAGTACTTC,CASNTDGDQETQYF
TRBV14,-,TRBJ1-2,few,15,TGTGCCAGCAGCCAAGAGAGGTGGCCACACTATGGCTACACCTTC,CASSQERWPHYGYTF
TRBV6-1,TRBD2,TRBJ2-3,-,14,TGTGCCAGCTTTGGGCGGGAGGTACCAGATACGCAGTATTTT,CASFGREVPDTQYF
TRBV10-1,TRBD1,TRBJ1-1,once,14,TGCGCCAGGCAGCACAGGGGTTGGAACACTGAAGCTTTCTTT,CARQHRGWNTEAFF
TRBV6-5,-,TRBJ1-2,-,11,TGTGCCAGCAGGGGGGGGAGAGGCTACACCTTC,CASRGGRGYTF
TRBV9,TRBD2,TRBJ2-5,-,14,TGTGCCAGCAGCGGCGGGGGAAACCAAGAGACCCAGTACTTC,CASSGGGNQETQYF
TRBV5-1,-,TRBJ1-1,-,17,TGCGCCAGCAGCTTCGATTTAGCAGGGGCAGGAAACACTGAAGCTTTCTTT,CASSFDLAGAGNTEAFF
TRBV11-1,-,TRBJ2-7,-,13,TGTGCCAGCAGTTGGACAGCACTCTACGAGCAGTACTTC,CASSWTALYEQYF
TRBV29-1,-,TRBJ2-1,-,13,TGCAGCGTGGAGGGCCAGGGAGACAATGAGCAGTTCTTC,CSVEGQGDNEQFF
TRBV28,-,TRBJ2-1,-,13,TGTGCCAGCAGTCTCCTGCGAGGAAATGAGCAGTTCTTC,CASSLLRGNEQFF
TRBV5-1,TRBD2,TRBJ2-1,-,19,TGCGCCAGCAGGGCACACCGGACTAGCGGGGGGGGTTCCTACAATGAGCAGTTCTTC,CASRAHRTSGGGSYNEQFF
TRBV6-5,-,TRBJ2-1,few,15,TGTGCCAGCAGCCCGGACCTCGGGTGGTTCAATGAGCAGTTCTTC,CASSPDLGWFNEQFF
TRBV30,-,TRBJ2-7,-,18,TGTGCCTGGAGTGTACGGTTTCCAACGTCAGGGGCGGCCTACGAGCAGTACTTC,CAWSVRFPTSGAAYEQYF
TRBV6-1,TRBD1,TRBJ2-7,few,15,TGTGCCAGCAGTGAACAGACAGGGGGCCCCTACGAGCAGTACTTC,CASSEQTGGPYEQYF
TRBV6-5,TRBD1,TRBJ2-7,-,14,TGTGCCACCAAGGAAGGACAGGGGTACGACGAGCAGTACTTC,CATKEGQGYDEQYF
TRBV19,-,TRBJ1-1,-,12,TGTGCCAGTAAACAACCGAACACTGAAGCTTTCTTT,CASKQPNTEAFF
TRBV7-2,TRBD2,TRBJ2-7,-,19,TGTGCCAGCAGCTGGCCCGGGACTAGCGGGAGAGCCCTCATCTACGAGCAGTACTTC,CASSWPGTSGRALIYEQYF
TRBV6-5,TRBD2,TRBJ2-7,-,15,TGTGCCAGCAGTTACAGGGGAGGGCGGTCCTACGAGCAGTACTTC,CASSYRGGRSYEQYF
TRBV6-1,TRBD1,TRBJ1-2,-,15,TGTGCCAGTTCGGGCACAACAGGGGGTCCCTATGGCTACACCTTC,CASSGTTGGPYGYTF
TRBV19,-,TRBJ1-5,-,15,TGTGCCAGTATAGGGACGGCGTACCTAAATCAGCCCCAGCATTTT,CASIGTAYLNQPQHF
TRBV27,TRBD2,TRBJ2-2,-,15,TGTGCCAGCTGTGGACTAGCGGGAATCACCGGGGAGCTGTTTTTT,CASCGLAGITGELFF
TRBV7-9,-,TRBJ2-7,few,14,TGTGCCAGCAGCTCCCCTGAAGGGGCCTACGAGCAGTACTTC,CASSSPEGAYEQYF
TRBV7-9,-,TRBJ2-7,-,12,TGTGCCAGCAGCTTAGCCCACTACGAGCAGTACTTC,CASSLAHYEQYF
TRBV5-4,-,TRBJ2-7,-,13,TGTGCCAGCAGCGTTACTCCCGGGGACGAGCAGTACTTC,CASSVTPGDEQYF
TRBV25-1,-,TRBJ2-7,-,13,TGTGCCAGCAGCCCGCCGGGAAGGCTCGAGCAGTACTTC,CASSPPGRLEQYF
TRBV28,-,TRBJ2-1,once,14,TGTGCCAGCAGTTTCGGTATTTCCTACAATGAGCAGTTCTTC,CASSFGISYNEQFF
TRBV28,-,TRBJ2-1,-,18,TGTGCCAGCAGTCCTAACCTACGTTTCGGGTTCGGGTACAATGAGCAGTTCTTC,CASSPNLRFGFGYNEQFF
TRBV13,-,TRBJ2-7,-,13,TGTGCCAGCAGCGGGGCGCCAAAATACGAGCAGTACTTC,CASSGAPKYEQYF
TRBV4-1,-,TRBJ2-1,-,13,TGCGCCAGCAGCCAAGACCCCTACAATGAGCAGTTCTTC,CASSQDPYNEQFF
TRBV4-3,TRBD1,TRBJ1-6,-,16,TGCGCCAGCAGCCAAGACCCAGGGGGCAGCAGTTCACCCCTCCACTTT,CASSQDPGGSSSPLHF
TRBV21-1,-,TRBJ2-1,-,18,TGTGCCAGCAGCAATCCGTCTAGCGGGGGCCTATCCTACAATGAGCAGTTCTTC,CASSNPSSGGLSYNEQFF
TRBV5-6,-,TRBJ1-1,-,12,TGTGCCAGCAGCGTTTTGAACACTGAAGCTTTCTTT,CASSVLNTEAFF
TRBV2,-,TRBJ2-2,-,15,TGTGCCACTTTAACTAGCAGTCCTAACACCGGGGAGCTGTTTTTT,CATLTSSPNTGELFF
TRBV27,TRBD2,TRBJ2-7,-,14,TGTGCCAGCAGTTTTGGTCTAGCGGCGCGCGAGCAGTACTTC,CASSFGLAAREQYF
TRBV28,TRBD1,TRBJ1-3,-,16,TGTGCCAGTCGACTTGACGGGACAGCCTCTGGAAACACCATATATTTT,CASRLDGTASGNTIYF
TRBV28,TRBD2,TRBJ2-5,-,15,TGTGCCAGCAGCTTAAGCGGGAGGCGGGGGGAGACCCAGTACTTC,CASSLSGRRGETQYF
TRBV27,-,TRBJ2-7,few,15,TGTGCCAGCAGCACCGGCGGGGGCGTTATTTACGAGCAGTACTTC,CASSTGGGVIYEQYF
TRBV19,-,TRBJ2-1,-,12,TGTGCCAGTAGTATCCAATACAATGAGCAGTTCTTC,CASSIQYNEQFF
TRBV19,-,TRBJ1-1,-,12,TGTGCCAGTAGTCGGACGGGCACTGAAGCTTTCTTT,CASSRTGTEAFF
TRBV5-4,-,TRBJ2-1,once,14,TGTGCCAGCAGCTTGTTAATCCTTCCGGACGAGCAGTTCTTC,CASSLLILPDEQFF
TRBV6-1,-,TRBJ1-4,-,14,TGTGCCAGCAGTGGAGGAGGGGTTGGCGAGGAACTGTTTTTT,CASSGGGVGEELFF
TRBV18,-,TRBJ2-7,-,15,TGTGCCAGCTCACTCGGTAGCGGAGACCCTCTCGAGCAGTACTTC,CASSLGSGDPLEQYF
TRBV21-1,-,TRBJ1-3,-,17,TGTGCCAGCAGCAAAGTCAGGGAAATGCACCATGAAAACACCATATATTTT,CASSKVREMHHENTIYF
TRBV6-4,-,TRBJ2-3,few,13,TGTGCCAGCAGTGAACGGACAGAAGGAACGCAGTATTTT,CASSERTEGTQYF
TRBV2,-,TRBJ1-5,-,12,TGTGCCAGCAGCGAACAGAATCAGCCCCAGCATTTT,CASSEQNQPQHF
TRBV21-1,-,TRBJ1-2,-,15,TGTGCCAGCAGCAAAGCGTCAGGGGGGTTGGTAGGCTACACCTTC,CASSKASGGLVGYTF
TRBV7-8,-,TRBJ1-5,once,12,TGTGCCAGCAGCTTATTCAGTCAGCCCCAGCATTTT,CASSLFSQPQHF
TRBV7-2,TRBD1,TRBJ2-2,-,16,TGTGCCAGCAGCTTGGGGACAGGGGGTAGAGCCGGGGAGCTGTTTTTT,CASSLGTGGRAGELFF
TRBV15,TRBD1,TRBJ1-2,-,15,TGTGCCACCAGCGATACCCGGGACAGGTCAGATGGCTACACCTTC,CATSDTRDRSDGYTF
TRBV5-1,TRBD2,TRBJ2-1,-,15,TGCGCCAGCAGCTGGACTAGCGGGAGTACGGGCGAGCAGTTCTTC,CASSWTSGSTGEQFF
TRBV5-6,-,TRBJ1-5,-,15,TGTGCCAGCAGCGAGGGACCCTATAGCAATCAGCCCCAGCATTTT,CASSEGPYSNQPQHF
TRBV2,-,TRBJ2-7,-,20,TGTGCCAGCAGTCAAATATTTATGACGTCAGGGGGGGGAAATCGGTACGAGCAGTACTTC,CASSQIFMTSGGGNRYEQYF
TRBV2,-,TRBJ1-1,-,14,TGTGCCAGCAGCCGAACCCCCGGGAACACTGAAGCTTTCTTT,CASSRTPGNTEAFF